The next 10 T cell receptor beta chains were all read from a single sample in a study of CD8+CD57+ T cells in acquired aplastic anemia. It was genomic DNA that served as the template for profiling TCR beta VDJ and CDR3. TCRdb recomputed calls from the reads with MiXCR, one row per CDR3 protein. Among about 200,000 distinct CDR3 sequences listed, around 50% were seen once. All sequencing subjects had displayed CD8+CD57+ cell expansion on flow cytometry. The sample comprised sorted CD4+, CD8+, or CD8+CD57+ T cells (not recorded which) from PBMCs. These receptors were collected from a human donor with aplastic anemia.

This clonotype was picked up many times. J is TRBJ1-5 and V is TRBV7-2; D is perhaps TRBD1 (5 bases). V was clipped by 0 bases and J by 2 bases, with 11 bases between them. The CDR3 is 16 amino acids. Germline lookup yields CDR1 SGHTA and CDR2 FQGNSA. The CDR3 nucleotides are TGTGCCAGCAGCTTAGCAGGGGCCTCAGGCAATCAGCCCCAGCATTTT. Its protein product is CASSLAGASGNQPQHF.

This clonotype showed up just a few times. V usage is TRBV19 and J usage is TRBJ2-7; TRBD1 agrees at 9 bases. With 2 bases clipped from V and 7 bases from J, the junction kept 6 bases outside the gene matches. Per germline, CDR1 LNHDA and CDR2 SQIVND (reference sequence). This CDR3 has 14 amino acids. CDR3 sequence: CASSISTGGEEQYF. In nucleotides, the CDR3 is TGTGCCAGTAGTATATCGACAGGGGGGGAAGAGCAGTACTTC.

This clonotype showed up just once. This chain uses TRBV7-3 with TRBJ2-7; weak D call: TRBD1 (6 bases). Trimming stripped 3 bases from V and 7 bases from J, with 19 bases between. The CDR3 is made up of 15 amino acids. CDR1 is SGHTA and CDR2 is FQGTGA in the germline V gene. CDR3 coding DNA: TGTGCCAGCAGCTTTCGGACAGAGATCTCTAGGGAGCAGTACTTC. It specifies CASSFRTEISREQYF.

This clonotype was seen repeatedly, ten times or more. This chain's CDR3 is CSARDLNGVKLFF. The DNA for the CDR3 is TGCAGTGCTAGAGATCTAAACGGGGTAAAGCTGTTTTTT. The J gene is TRBJ1-4, the V gene TRBV20-1; D is ambiguous. The CDR3 extends over 13 amino acids. V was trimmed by 0 bases and J by 14 bases, leaving 16 bases between them. Germline values: CDR1 DFQATT, CDR2 SNEGSKA (reference sequence).

The rearrangement joins TRBV20-1 to TRBJ2-3; 10 bases are shared with TRBD2. The length of the CDR3 is 14 residues. The germline V gene encodes CDR1 DFQATT and CDR2 SNEGSKA (reference sequence). J was trimmed by 4 bases and V by 5 bases; bases with no gene match: 6. The CDR3 is CSAPAGGRSDTQYF. CDR3 bases: TGCAGTGCTCCAGCGGGGGGGCGGTCAGATACGCAGTATTTT.

This clonotype was seen repeatedly, ten times or more. The chain recombines TRBV19 with TRBJ1-4; TRBD1 matches at 7 bases. With 5 bases clipped from V and 0 bases from J, the junction kept 6 bases outside the gene matches. The CDR3 is 16 amino acids. Per germline, CDR1 LNHDA and CDR2 SQIVND (reference sequence). This CDR3 is CASSVITGATNEKLFF. CDR3 nucleotide sequence: TGTGCCAGTAGTGTCATAACAGGGGCAACTAATGAAAAACTGTTTTTT.

The chain combines TRBV24-1 with TRBJ2-7, with TRBD1 identical over 8 bases. CDR1 KGHDR and CDR2 SFDVKD come from the germline V gene. The CDR3 consists of 15 residues. V trimming: 3 bases; J trimming: 3 bases; junction bases outside the gene matches: 6. In DNA form, the CDR3 reads TGTGCCACCAGTGATCCTAGGACAGGGATCTACGAGCAGTACTTC. Translated, it gives CATSDPRTGIYEQYF.

V usage is TRBV12-3 or TRBV12-4 and J usage is TRBJ2-3; 13 nucleotides line up with TRBD2. Germline trimming cut 4 bases from V and 2 bases from J; bases unmatched to any gene: 12. This CDR3 is 19 amino acids long. The CDR3 loop is CASSSDGLAGEVDTDTQYF. In DNA, the CDR3 is TGTGCCAGCAGTTCGGACGGACTAGCGGGGGAGGTCGACACAGATACGCAGTATTTT.

In this sample, this clonotype turned up once. A junction end diverges from the germline sequence, so it may reflect a read error. The rearrangement links TRBV7-7 to TRBJ2-1, with 10 nucleotides matching TRBD2. The CDR3 is 16 amino acids. Germline CDR1 is SSHAT and CDR2 is FNYEAQ (reference sequence). The CDR3 reads CASSSLSGGTYNEQFF. CDR3 bases: TGTGCTAGCAGTTCCCTTAGCGGGGGGACCTACAATGAGCAGTTCTTC.

V gene TRBV2 combines with J gene TRBJ1-5; possible D gene TRBD1, 5 bases. CDR1 is SNHLY and CDR2 is FYNNEI in the germline V gene. Trimming removed 7 bases at V and 7 bases at J, with 17 bases between. The CDR3 sequence is 14 residues long. The DNA for the CDR3 is TGTGCCAGCATGCGAGGGGTTAGCGACCAGCCCCAGCATTTT. As protein: CASMRGVSDQPQHF.